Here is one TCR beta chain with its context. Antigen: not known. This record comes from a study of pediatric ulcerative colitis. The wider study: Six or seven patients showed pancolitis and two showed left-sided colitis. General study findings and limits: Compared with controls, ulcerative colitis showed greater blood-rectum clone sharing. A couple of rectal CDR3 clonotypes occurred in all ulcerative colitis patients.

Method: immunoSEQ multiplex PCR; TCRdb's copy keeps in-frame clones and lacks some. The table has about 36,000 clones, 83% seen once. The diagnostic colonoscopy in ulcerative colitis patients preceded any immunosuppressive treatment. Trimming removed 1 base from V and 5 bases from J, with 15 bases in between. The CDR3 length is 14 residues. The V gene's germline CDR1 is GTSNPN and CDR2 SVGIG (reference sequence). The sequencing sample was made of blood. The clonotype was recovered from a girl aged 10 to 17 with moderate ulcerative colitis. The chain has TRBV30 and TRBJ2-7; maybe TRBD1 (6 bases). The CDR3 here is CAWSDRESPHEQYF. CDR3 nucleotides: TGTGCCTGGAGTGACAGGGAATCCCCCCACGAGCAGTACTTC.